This TCR beta chain is from a study of blood T cell repertoires in COVID-19. Study background: Samples of COVID-19 (acute and convalescent) were obtained from the United States, Italy and Spain.

Sequencing used immunoSEQ multiplex PCR; TCRdb keeps in-frame clones, though not all of them. The repertoire holds around 280,000 clones, with approximately 90% as singletons. Each participant's cohort was designated according to participant-reported clinical history. Cohort 3 donors were reported recovered after two negative PCRs, clearance, or symptom resolution. The CDR3 consists of 16 residues. V was cut by 5 bases and J by 6 bases, with 22 bases left in between. The V gene's germline CDR1 is SGHNT and CDR2 YYREEE (reference sequence). Source material: PBMCs or T cells enriched from blood (not recorded which). The rearrangement joins TRBV5-4 to TRBJ2-3; weak D call: TRBD2 (7 bases). This TCR was recovered from a woman between 40 and 50 years old who had recovered from COVID-19. The CDR3 DNA sequence: TGTGCCAGCAGGCCCGGGGGGCCTGGTACGCGGGATACGCAGTATTTT. Encoded protein: CASRPGGPGTRDTQYF.